This T cell receptor beta chain came from a study of patients and donors after allogeneic stem cell transplantation. Sample share makes this clonotype medium-sized. TCRdb re-derived calls from the RT-PCR reads in MiXCR, one entry per CDR3 protein. The table has some 260 distinct CDR3 sequences, 0.8% to 1.2% seen once. Germline assignment: CDR1 LGHNA and CDR2 YNFKEQ. The CDR3 contains 13 residues. V lost 0 bases to trimming and J lost 7 bases, with 9 bases between them. The source material was blood, either unsorted or a sorted T cell fraction (not recorded which). This sequence joins TRBV4-2 and TRBJ1-2; no clear D. The sequence was obtained from a human donor who was either an allogeneic HSCT recipient or a stem cell or donor lymphocyte infusion donor (not recorded which). It is not recorded whose cells these are; they may come from a transplant donor. CDR3 in DNA: TGTGCCAGCAGCCAAGACCGGAGCCTTGGCTACACCTTC. This codes for CASSQDRSLGYTF.